One and the same sample provided the 7 T cell receptor beta chains below, sequenced in a study of radiotherapy plus CTLA-4 blockade in lung cancer. Sequencing used immunoSEQ multiplex PCR; TCRdb keeps in-frame clones, though not all of them. The sample records about 48,000 clones, 75% to 90% being singletons. Sequences were derived from peripheral blood, sampled from a patient treated with radiotherapy plus ipilimumab. The receptors originated from a human donor with non-small cell lung cancer that progressed on radiotherapy plus ipilimumab. Some clones in this sample may be carry-over from other donors' samples.

The CDR3 loop is CASRQGFEAFF. The CDR3 DNA follows: TGTGCCAGCAGACAGGGGTTTGAAGCTTTCTTT. The J gene is TRBJ1-1, the V gene TRBV6-6, with 7 bases fitting TRBD1. Trimming at V came to 6 bases and at J to 7 bases, leaving 2 bases not matched to a gene. The CDR3 has 11 residues. Looked up from germline, CDR1 is MNHNY and CDR2 is SVGAGI (reference sequence).

V is TRBV4-3 and J is TRBJ1-4, with D tentatively TRBD1 (5 bases). Germline CDR1 reads LGHNA; CDR2 reads YSLEER. Trimming took 5 bases from V and 10 from J, leaving 11 bases between them. CDR3 length: 12 residues. The chain's CDR3 is CASSNRRGKLFF. The DNA of the CDR3 is TGCGCCAGCAGCAACCGGAGGGGAAAACTGTTTTTT.

The table lists this clone with a few counts. The chain combines TRBV5-6 with TRBJ2-1; D gene unclear. Trimming left V 2 bases short and J 0 bases short, with 12 bases between. CDR3 size: 16 residues. Germline values: CDR1 SGHDT, CDR2 YYEEEE. CDR3 coding DNA: TGTGCCAGCAGCTTTAAAACCCATAGCTCCTACAATGAGCAGTTCTTC. This translates into CASSFKTHSSYNEQFF.

This sequence joins TRBV5-1 and TRBJ2-5, with D tentatively TRBD2 (6 bases). Germline V gene lookup returns CDR1 SGHRS and CDR2 YFSETQ. This CDR3 spans 14 amino acids. V shed 0 bases and J shed 1 base, with 7 bases lying between them. The CDR3 bases are TGCGCCAGCAGCTTGGGGGGGGTCCAAGAGACCCAGTACTTC. Translating gives CASSLGGVQETQYF.

Regarding this clone: Other DNA sequences in the sample encode the same CDR3. V is TRBV6-1 and J is TRBJ1-1; weak D call: TRBD1 (5 bases). The CDR3 runs 13 residues. Trimming stripped 2 bases from V and 1 base from J, with 5 bases between. Germline lookup yields CDR1 MNHNS and CDR2 SASEGT. The CDR3 sequence is CASSETGNTEAFF. The CDR3 bases are TGTGCCAGCAGTGAAACAGGGAACACTGAAGCTTTCTTT.

This rearrangement joins TRBV19 to TRBJ1-1; D is unclear. From germline, CDR1 is LNHDA and CDR2 SQIVND (reference sequence). This CDR3 is 13 amino acids long. V dropped 0 bases and J dropped 3 bases, with 5 bases sitting between them. The CDR3, as DNA: TGTGCCAGTAGTATAGAACTAGACACTGAAGCTTTCTTT. This gives the protein CASSIELDTEAFF.

This clone came up a few times. The chain carries TRBV10-1 and TRBJ1-5; 11 bases agree with TRBD1. Trimming at V came to 0 bases and at J to 6 bases, leaving 13 bases not matched to a gene. The CDR3 has 19 residues. Germline lookup yields CDR1 WNHNN and CDR2 SYGVQD (reference sequence). CDR3 sequence reads: CASSESKGTGGSWGQPQHF. The CDR3 nucleotides read TGCGCCAGCAGTGAGTCGAAGGGGACAGGGGGGTCTTGGGGTCAGCCCCAGCATTTT.